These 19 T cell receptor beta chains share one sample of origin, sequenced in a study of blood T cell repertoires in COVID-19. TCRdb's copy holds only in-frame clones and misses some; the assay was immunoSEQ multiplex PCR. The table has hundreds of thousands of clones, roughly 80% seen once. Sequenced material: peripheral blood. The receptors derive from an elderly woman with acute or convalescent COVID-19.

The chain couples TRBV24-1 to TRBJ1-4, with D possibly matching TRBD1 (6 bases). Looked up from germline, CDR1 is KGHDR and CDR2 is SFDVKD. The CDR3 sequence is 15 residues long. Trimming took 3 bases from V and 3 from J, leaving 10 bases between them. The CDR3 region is CATSDPRGPNEKLFF. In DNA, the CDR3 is TGTGCCACCAGTGATCCCAGGGGACCTAATGAAAAACTGTTTTTT.

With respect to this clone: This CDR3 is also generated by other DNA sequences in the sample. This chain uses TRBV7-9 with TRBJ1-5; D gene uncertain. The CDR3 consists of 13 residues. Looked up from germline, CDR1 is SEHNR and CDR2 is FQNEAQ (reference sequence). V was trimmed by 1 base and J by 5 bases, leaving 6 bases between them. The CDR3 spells CASSLEGDQPQHF. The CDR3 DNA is TGTGCCAGCAGCTTAGAAGGAGATCAGCCCCAGCATTTT.

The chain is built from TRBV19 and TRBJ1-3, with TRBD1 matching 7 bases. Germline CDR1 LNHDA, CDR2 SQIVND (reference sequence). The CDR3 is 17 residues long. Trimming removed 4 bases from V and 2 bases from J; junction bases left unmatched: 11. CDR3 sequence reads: CASSRAGGQHPGNTIYF. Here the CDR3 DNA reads TGTGCCAGTAGTAGGGCGGGGGGACAGCATCCTGGAAACACCATATATTTT. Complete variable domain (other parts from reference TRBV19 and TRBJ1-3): DGGITQSPKYLFRKEGQNVTLSCEQNLNHDAMYWYRQDPGQGLRLIYYSQIVNDFQKGDIAEGYSVSREKKESFPLTVTSAQKNPTAFYLCASSRAGGQHPGNTIYFGEGSWLTVV.

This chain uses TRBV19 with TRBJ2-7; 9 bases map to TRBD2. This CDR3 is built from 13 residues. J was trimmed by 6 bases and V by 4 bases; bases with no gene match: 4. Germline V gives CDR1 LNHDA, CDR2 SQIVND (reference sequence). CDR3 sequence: CASSSGRAGEQYF. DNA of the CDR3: TGTGCCAGTAGTAGCGGGAGGGCCGGCGAGCAGTACTTC.

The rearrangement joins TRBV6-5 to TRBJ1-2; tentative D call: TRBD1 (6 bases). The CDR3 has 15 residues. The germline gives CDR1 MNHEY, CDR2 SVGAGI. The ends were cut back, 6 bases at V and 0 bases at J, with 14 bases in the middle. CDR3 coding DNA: TGTGCCAGCAGCCTGCAGGGGACGCCTAACTATGGCTACACCTTC. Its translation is CASSLQGTPNYGYTF.

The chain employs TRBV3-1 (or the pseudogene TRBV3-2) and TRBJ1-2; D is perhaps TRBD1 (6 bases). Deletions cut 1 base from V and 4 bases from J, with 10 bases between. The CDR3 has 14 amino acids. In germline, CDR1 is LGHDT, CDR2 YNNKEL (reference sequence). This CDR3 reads CASSQVSGAYGYTF. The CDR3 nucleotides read TGTGCCAGCAGCCAAGTCTCAGGGGCCTATGGCTACACCTTC.

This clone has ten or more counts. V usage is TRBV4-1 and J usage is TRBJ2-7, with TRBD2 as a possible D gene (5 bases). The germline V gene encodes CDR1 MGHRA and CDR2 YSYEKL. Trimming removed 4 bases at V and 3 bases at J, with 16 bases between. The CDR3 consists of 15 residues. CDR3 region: CASSRPGLSLYEQYF. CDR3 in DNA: TGCGCCAGCAGCCGTCCCGGACTTTCCCTCTACGAGCAGTACTTC.

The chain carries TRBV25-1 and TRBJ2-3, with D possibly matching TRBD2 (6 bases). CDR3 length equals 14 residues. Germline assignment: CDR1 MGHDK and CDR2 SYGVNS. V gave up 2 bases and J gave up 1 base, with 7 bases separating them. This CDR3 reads CASSEQRGTDTQYF. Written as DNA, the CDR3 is TGTGCCAGCAGTGAACAGCGGGGCACAGATACGCAGTATTTT.

Here the CDR3 DNA reads TGCGCCAGCAGCTGGACTAGCGGGAGCTCCTACGAGCAGTACTTC. This encodes CASSWTSGSSYEQYF. The chain couples TRBV5-1 to TRBJ2-7; TRBD2 matches at 13 bases. Germline V gene lookup returns CDR1 SGHRS and CDR2 YFSETQ. J gave up 0 bases and V 3 bases, and 0 bases lay outside the gene matches. CDR3 length: 15 residues. Complete variable domain (other parts from reference TRBV5-1 and TRBJ2-7): KAGVTQTPRYLIKTRGQQVTLSCSPISGHRSVSWYQQTPGQGLQFLFEYFSETQRNKGNFPGRFSGRQFSNSRSEMNVSTLELGDSALYLCASSWTSGSSYEQYFGPGTRLTVT.

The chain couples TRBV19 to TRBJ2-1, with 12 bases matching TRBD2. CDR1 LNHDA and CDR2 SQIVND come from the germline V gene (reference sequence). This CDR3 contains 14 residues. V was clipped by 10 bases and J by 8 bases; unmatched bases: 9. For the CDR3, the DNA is TGTGCCACCGCCGGGACTAGCGGGTACTATGAGCAGTTCTTC. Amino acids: CATAGTSGYYEQFF. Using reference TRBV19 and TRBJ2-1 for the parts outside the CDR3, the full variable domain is DGGITQSPKYLFRKEGQNVTLSCEQNLNHDAMYWYRQDPGQGLRLIYYSQIVNDFQKGDIAEGYSVSREKKESFPLTVTSAQKNPTAFYLCATAGTSGYYEQFFGPGTRLTVL.

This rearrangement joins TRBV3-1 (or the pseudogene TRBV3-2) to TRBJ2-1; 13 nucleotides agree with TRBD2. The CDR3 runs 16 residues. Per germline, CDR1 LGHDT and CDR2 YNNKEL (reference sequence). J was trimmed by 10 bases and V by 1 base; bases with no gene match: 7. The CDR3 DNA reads TGTGCCAGCAGCCAAGCGGGACTAGCGGGAAAGGCGGAGCAGTTCTTC. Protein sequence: CASSQAGLAGKAEQFF.

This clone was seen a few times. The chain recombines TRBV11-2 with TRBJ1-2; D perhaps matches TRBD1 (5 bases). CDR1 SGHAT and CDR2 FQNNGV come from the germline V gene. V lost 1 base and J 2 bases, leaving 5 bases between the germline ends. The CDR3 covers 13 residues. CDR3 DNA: TGTGCCAGCAGCTTAGGACAGAACTATGGCTACACCTTC. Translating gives CASSLGQNYGYTF.

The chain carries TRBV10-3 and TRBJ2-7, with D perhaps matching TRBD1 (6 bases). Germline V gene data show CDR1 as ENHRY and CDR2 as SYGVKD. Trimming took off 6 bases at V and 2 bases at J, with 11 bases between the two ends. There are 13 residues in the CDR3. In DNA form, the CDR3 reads TGTGCCATCAGGGGGGACAAAACCTACGAGCAGTACTTC. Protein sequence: CAIRGDKTYEQYF.

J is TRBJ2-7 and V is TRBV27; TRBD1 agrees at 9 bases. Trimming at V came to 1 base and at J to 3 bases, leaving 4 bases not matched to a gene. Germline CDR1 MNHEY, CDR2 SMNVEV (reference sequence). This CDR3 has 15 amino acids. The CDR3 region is CASSLWGQGVYEQYF. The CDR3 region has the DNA TGTGCCAGCAGTTTATGGGGACAGGGCGTCTACGAGCAGTACTTC.

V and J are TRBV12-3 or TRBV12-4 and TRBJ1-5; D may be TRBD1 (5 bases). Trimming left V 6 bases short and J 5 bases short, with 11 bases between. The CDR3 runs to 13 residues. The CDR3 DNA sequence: TGTGCCAGCAGCGGGGGGAGATATCAGCCCCAGCATTTT. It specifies CASSGGRYQPQHF.

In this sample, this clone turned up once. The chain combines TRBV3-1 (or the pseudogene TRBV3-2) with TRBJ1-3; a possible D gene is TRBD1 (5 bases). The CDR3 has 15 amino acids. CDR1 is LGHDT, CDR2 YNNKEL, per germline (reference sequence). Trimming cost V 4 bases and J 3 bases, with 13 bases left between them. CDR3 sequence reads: CASSPIRGGGNTIYF. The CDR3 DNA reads TGTGCCAGCAGCCCGATTCGGGGGGGTGGAAACACCATATATTTT.

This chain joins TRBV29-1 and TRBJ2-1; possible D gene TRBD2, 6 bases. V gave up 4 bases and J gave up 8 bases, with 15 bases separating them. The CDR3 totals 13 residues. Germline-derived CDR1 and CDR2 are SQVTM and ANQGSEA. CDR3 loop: CSVGSGVTDEQFF. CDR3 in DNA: TGCAGCGTTGGGTCGGGAGTAACGGATGAGCAGTTCTTC.

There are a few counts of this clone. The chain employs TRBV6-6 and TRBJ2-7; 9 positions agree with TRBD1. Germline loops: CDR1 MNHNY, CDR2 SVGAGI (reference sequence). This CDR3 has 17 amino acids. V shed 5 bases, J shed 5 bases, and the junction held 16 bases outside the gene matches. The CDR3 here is CASSPRHPGTGFDEQYF. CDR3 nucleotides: TGTGCCAGCAGTCCACGTCATCCCGGGACAGGGTTTGACGAGCAGTACTTC.

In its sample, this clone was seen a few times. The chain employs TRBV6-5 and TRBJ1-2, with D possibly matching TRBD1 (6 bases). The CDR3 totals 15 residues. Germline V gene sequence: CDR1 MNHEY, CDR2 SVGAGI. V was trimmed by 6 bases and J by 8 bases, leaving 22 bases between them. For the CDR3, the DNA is TGTGCCAGCAGCTCCGGGACAAGGTTGGGAGGGGGCTACACCTTC. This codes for CASSSGTRLGGGYTF.